This entry is about one T cell receptor (beta chain). Its antigen is currently unknown. This sample is drawn from a study of cytomegalovirus exposure and HLA in healthy donors. Notes on the study in general: Follow-up analysis seemed to connect common viral pathogens with several of the most significant clusters identified.

CDR1 is SGHNT and CDR2 is YYREEE in the germline V gene (reference sequence). The V end was cut by 4 bases, the J end by 1 base, with 14 bases between. There are 15 residues in the CDR3. This PCR relied on a set of 60 Vbeta primers and 13 Jbeta primers. Sequencing used immunoSEQ multiplex PCR; TCRdb keeps in-frame clones, though not all of them. Of 130,000 or so clones detected, about 75% appear once; the ten largest clones hold about 3%. The sequence came from a man between 35 and 55 years old in good health and CMV-seronegative. The rearrangement uses TRBV5-4 and TRBJ1-1, with D possibly being TRBD1 (6 bases). Material: PBMCs. The CDR3: CASSKPQGSNTEAFF. CDR3 DNA: TGTGCCAGCAGCAAGCCACAGGGATCGAACACTGAAGCTTTCTTT.